The entry that follows covers one T cell receptor beta chain sequence. This sample was included in a study of blood T cell repertoires in COVID-19. From germline, CDR1 is SNHLY and CDR2 FYNNEI. V was clipped by 0 bases and J by 4 bases, with 4 bases between them. The CDR3 covers 12 residues. Sequencing was performed with immunoSEQ multiplex PCR; in TCRdb, only in-frame clones are kept and a portion is missing. The data contain a few hundred thousand clones, approximately 90% of them singletons. This receptor was taken from a man aged 55 to 70 who had recovered from COVID-19. Sequencing input: peripheral blood. V usage is TRBV2 and J usage is TRBJ2-7; D gene uncertain. The CDR3 sequence is CASSEARYEQYF. The CDR3 coding sequence is TGTGCCAGCAGTGAAGCGCGGTACGAGCAGTACTTC.